A selection of T cell receptor beta chains follows, all from one sample in a study of blood T cell repertoires in COVID-19. Sequenced by immunoSEQ multiplex PCR; TCRdb stores in-frame clones only, minus some. Found here are about 82,000 clones, 80% of them singletons; the top ten hold about 12%. The source material was peripheral blood. These receptors were collected from a woman between 35 and 50 years old with active or convalescent COVID-19. Both conserved end residues are trimmed from each CDR3. Fields, in order: V gene, CDR3 length, CDR3 protein.

>TRBV27|14
ASSSTQGRSNQPQH
>TRBV3-1/TRBV3-2|12
ASSFGGSDSPLH
>TRBV4-2|11
ASSHGLADTQY
>TRBV11-2|12
ASSLGGGVNEQF
>TRBV28|12
ASSLTGKNQPQH
>TRBV10-3|12
AISPQGPDTEAF
>TRBV19|12
ASSPQGMNTEAF
>TRBV5-1|12
ASSLTDYQETQY
>TRBV4-2|13
ASSPSGTGNEKLF
>TRBV28|11
ASRGLADNEQF
>TRBV4-2|10
ASSHRGGEQY
>TRBV7-9|12
ASSFPGSNAEQY
>TRBV2|13
ASRDRGFFSYEQY
>TRBV4-1|14
ASSQAGDRGRGEQY
>TRBV27|13
ASSLSPGGWYEQF
>TRBV18|11
ASSNQGAAEAF
>TRBV7-8|13
ASSLGKQVITEAF
>TRBV27|13
ASSLSFLDGSEQY
>TRBV18|13
ASSPPGLAQETQY
>TRBV5-1|13
ASSARDRGLTEAF
>TRBV7-2|15
ASSLVGGQENSYEQY
>TRBV18|12
ASSRDRVMDEQF
>TRBV5-4|14
ASSLGGGDPTYEQY
>TRBV5-5|11
ASSPSGNTEAF
>TRBV19|14
ASSIARAKNNSPLH
>TRBV7-3|12
ASSLQGSADTQY